This is a list of T cell receptor beta chains from one sample in a study of human T cells and chemical hapten exposure. TCRdb itself ran the RACE reads through MiXCR, one entry per CDR3 protein. The profile covers roughly 100,000 distinct CDR3 sequences, with roughly a tenth appearing a single time and roughly 3.5% taken by the ten largest. The material was whole blood, obtained in connection with sensitization to the hapten diphenylcyclopropenone (DPC). All receptors derive from a woman in her 40s with alopecia areata. Some clones in this sample may be carry-over from other donors' samples. The CDR3 runs from the conserved cysteine through the conserved F or W.

TRBV12-2,TRBJ2-1,16,CASPIQVGQGYNEQFF
TRBV21-1,TRBJ2-2,20,CASSKVCGWLRGPNTGELFF
TRBV12-3/TRBV12-4,TRBJ2-7,15,CASSPLDRVPYEQYF
TRBV7-3,TRBJ2-3,16,CASSLTQGSRTDTQYF
TRBV25-1,TRBJ1-1,12,CASKRQNTEAFF
TRBV7-9,TRBJ1-2,14,CASRDARAGYGYTF
TRBV3-1,TRBJ1-1,14,CASSQEPARPGAFF
TRBV7-2,TRBJ2-7,13,CASTPGAGQEQYF
TRBV7-2,TRBJ1-4,14,CASSFQGSNEKLFF
TRBV7-9,TRBJ2-3,14,CASSLTGGTDTQYF
TRBV6-5,TRBJ2-7,17,CASSYSIVGQGTYEQYF
TRBV6-2/TRBV6-3,TRBJ1-2,16,CASSRGQGVGVDGYTF
TRBV6-2/TRBV6-3,TRBJ2-5,14,CASTEGLAGETQYF
TRBV28,TRBJ1-5,15,CASDIQGISNQPQHF
TRBV7-2,TRBJ1-3,17,CASSSINARLNGNTIYF
TRBV11-2,TRBJ2-1,14,CASSLNREVYEQFF
TRBV3-1,TRBJ2-1,20,CASSPPMGFSGGFSYNEQFF
TRBV7-9,TRBJ2-7,12,CASESQGWEQYF
TRBV7-2,TRBJ1-5,17,CASSRGVGGEWHQPQHF
TRBV6-1,TRBJ2-7,14,CAISPNYRDDEQYF
TRBV7-9,TRBJ1-1,14,CASSPRQGNTEAFF
TRBV5-1,TRBJ1-6,15,CASSPQGAGNSPLHF
TRBV10-3,TRBJ2-1,14,CAIRPVGPGNEQFF
TRBV5-4,TRBJ2-2,16,CASSSGGQRNTGELFF
TRBV13,TRBJ2-1,15,CASSHPTSSINEQFF
TRBV24-1,TRBJ2-5,15,CATSDLAGDQETQYF
TRBV7-2,TRBJ2-5,14,CASSLNGGQETQYF
TRBV5-5,TRBJ1-2,15,CASSLQGTSNYGYTF
TRBV20-1,TRBJ2-3,13,CSARVNSTDTQYF
TRBV9,TRBJ2-3,15,CASSLLGGRSDTQYF
TRBV20-1,TRBJ2-7,13,CSAGGQGSYEQYF
TRBV6-5,TRBJ1-2,14,CASSYSGDPYGYTF
TRBV6-6,TRBJ2-2,14,CASRDSTLTGELFF
TRBV18,TRBJ1-1,15,CASSPAGQGSTEAFF
TRBV7-3,TRBJ1-1,13,CASRRTRDTEAFF